The 4 T cell receptor beta chains below were found in one sample sequenced in a study of blood T cell repertoires in COVID-19. Libraries were prepared by immunoSEQ multiplex PCR; TCRdb keeps only in-frame clonotypes and omits some of them. The sample gives tens of thousands of clones, around 83% of which show up once; approximately 15% is in the top ten. The source material was peripheral blood. The receptor source for this set is a woman in her sixties or seventies with acute or convalescent COVID-19.

This sequence joins TRBV28 and TRBJ2-3, with D hard to call. The CDR3 is 12 residues long. V was pared by 2 bases and J by 5 bases, with 5 bases between. The germline CDR1 and CDR2 sequences are MDHEN and SYDVKM. CDR3 amino acids: CASSLVRDTQYF. DNA of the CDR3: TGTGCCAGCAGTTTAGTGCGAGATACGCAGTATTTT. Based on the CDR3 plus reference TRBV28 and TRBJ2-3, the full variable domain is DVKVTQSSRYLVKRTGEKVFLECVQDMDHENMFWYRQDPGLGLRLIYFSYDVKMKEKGDIPEGYSVSREKKERFSLILESASTNQTSMYLCASSLVRDTQYFGPGTRLTVL.

The J gene is TRBJ1-1, the V gene TRBV19; tentative D call: TRBD1 (5 bases). CDR1 is LNHDA, CDR2 SQIVND, per germline (reference sequence). The V and J ends lost 9 bases and 1 base respectively, with 18 bases between them. The CDR3 spans 15 residues. CDR3 sequence reads: CASTGTPSSNTEAFF. The CDR3 DNA reads as TGTGCCAGCACCGGGACTCCTTCTTCGAACACTGAAGCTTTCTTT.

The chain uses TRBV7-2 and TRBJ2-1; 9 bases are shared with TRBD2. Germline V CDR1 and CDR2: SGHTA, FQGNSA. V was pared by 5 bases and J by 3 bases, with 8 bases of the junction left unmatched. The CDR3 sequence is 16 residues long. This CDR3 is CASSKIAGEFYNEQFF. In DNA form, the CDR3 reads TGTGCCAGCAGCAAAATAGCGGGGGAGTTCTACAATGAGCAGTTCTTC.

The chain recombines TRBV28 with TRBJ1-5; D is undetermined. Trimming removed 7 bases from V and 0 bases from J, with 7 bases in between. Germline V lookup: CDR1 MDHEN, CDR2 SYDVKM. The length of the CDR3 is 13 residues. The CDR3 nucleotides read TGTGCCAGCACCACATATAGCAATCAGCCCCAGCATTTT. Translated: CASTTYSNQPQHF.